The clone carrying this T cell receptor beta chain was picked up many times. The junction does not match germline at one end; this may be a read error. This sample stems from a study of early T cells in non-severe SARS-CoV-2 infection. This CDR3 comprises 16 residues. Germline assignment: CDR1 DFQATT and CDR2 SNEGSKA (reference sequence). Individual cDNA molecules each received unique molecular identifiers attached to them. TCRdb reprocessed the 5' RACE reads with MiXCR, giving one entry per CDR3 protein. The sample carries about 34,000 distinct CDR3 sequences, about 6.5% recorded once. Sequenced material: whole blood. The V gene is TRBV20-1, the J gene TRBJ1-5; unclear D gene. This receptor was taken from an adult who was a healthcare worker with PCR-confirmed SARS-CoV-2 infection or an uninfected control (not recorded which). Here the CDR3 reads CSARDGSSWGNQPQHF. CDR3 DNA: TGCAGTGCCAGAGATGGCAGCTCGTGGGGCAATCAGCCCCAGCATTTT.